The rows below give T cell receptor beta chains drawn from one sample of a study of glioma-infiltrating T cells after dendritic cell vaccination. Method: immunoSEQ multiplex PCR; TCRdb's copy keeps in-frame clones and lacks some. The sample lists more than 85,000 clones, around 91% occurring once. The source was blood, collected after dendritic cell vaccination. Receptors were obtained from a human donor with glioblastoma. Both conserved end residues are part of each CDR3. The D gene is left open where the match is weak. Clone size is shown for a subset of rows, as once, few, many or a class of expanded clone.

V	size	D	J	CDR3	DNA
TRBV2	-	-	TRBJ1-1	CASNWGEGTEAFF	TGTGCCAGCAACTGGGGAGAGGGCACTGAAGCTTTCTTT
TRBV11-2	-	-	TRBJ2-2	CASSPEGWNTGELFF	TGTGCCAGCAGCCCAGAGGGATGGAACACCGGGGAGCTGTTTTTT
TRBV6-1	-	TRBD1	TRBJ1-5	CASSDDRGFIQPQHF	TGTGCCAGCAGTGACGACAGGGGGTTTATTCAGCCCCAGCATTTT
TRBV7-9	-	TRBD1	TRBJ1-2	CASSLGDRTYYGYTF	TGTGCCAGCAGCTTAGGGGACAGGACATACTATGGCTACACCTTC
TRBV7-2	-	-	TRBJ2-5	CASSLGLPQETQYF	TGTGCCAGCAGCTTAGGACTACCGCAAGAGACCCAGTACTTC
TRBV27	-	-	TRBJ2-7	CASSLRGEDEQYF	TGTGCCAGCAGTTTACGCGGAGAGGACGAGCAGTACTTC
TRBV19	-	TRBD2	TRBJ2-7	CAAGAYEQYF	TGTGCGGCGGGAGCCTACGAGCAGTACTTC
TRBV5-1	-	TRBD1	TRBJ2-7	CASSLGDRGTIREYF	TGCGCCAGCAGCTTGGGGGACAGGGGGACTATAAGGGAGTACTTC
TRBV7-3	-	TRBD2	TRBJ2-3	CASSSLAGGADTQYF	TGTGCCAGCAGCTCCCTAGCGGGAGGGGCAGATACGCAGTATTTT
TRBV28	-	TRBD2	TRBJ2-5	CASSLAGLGETQYF	TGTGCCAGCAGCTTAGCGGGACTAGGGGAGACCCAGTACTTC
TRBV11-2	-	TRBD1	TRBJ1-6	CASSSLRDRANSPLHF	TGTGCCAGCAGCTCGTTACGGGACAGGGCAAATTCACCCCTCCACTTT
TRBV7-2	few	-	TRBJ1-4	CASSSGGLDEKLFF	TGTGCCAGCAGCTCCGGGGGGTTAGATGAAAAACTGTTTTTT
TRBV25-1	-	TRBD2	TRBJ2-7	CASRGLAGSYEQYF	TGTGCCAGCAGGGGACTAGCGGGTTCCTACGAGCAGTACTTC
TRBV2	-	TRBD1	TRBJ1-5	CASSGQGAYQPQHF	TGTGCCAGCAGTGGTCAGGGGGCTTATCAGCCCCAGCATTTT
TRBV10-2	-	-	TRBJ2-7	CASSSSGASYEQYF	TGCGCCAGCAGCTCTTCAGGGGCCTCCTACGAGCAGTACTTC
TRBV7-9	-	TRBD1	TRBJ1-5	CASSPTGGNQPQHF	TGTGCCAGCAGCCCCACAGGGGGCAATCAGCCCCAGCATTTT
TRBV2	-	TRBD1	TRBJ1-1	CASSDRDRGPEAFF	TGTGCCAGCAGTGACCGGGACAGGGGCCCTGAAGCTTTCTTT
TRBV6-1	few	TRBD2	TRBJ2-3	CASSEMTSGGDTQYF	TGTGCCAGCAGTGAAATGACTAGCGGGGGAGATACGCAGTATTTT
TRBV5-5	-	TRBD1	TRBJ2-7	CASSLAGTAAYEQYF	TGTGCCAGCAGCTTGGCGGGGACAGCGGCCTACGAGCAGTACTTC
TRBV5-1	-	TRBD1	TRBJ1-1	CASSSDRGTEAFF	TGCGCCAGCAGCTCGGACAGGGGTACTGAAGCTTTCTTT
TRBV19	-	-	TRBJ2-3	CASRQSGDTQYF	TGTGCCAGTAGACAGAGCGGCGATACGCAGTATTTT
TRBV6-5	few	-	TRBJ1-6	CASSPSVASPLHF	TGTGCCAGCAGCCCCTCGGTAGCTTCACCCCTCCACTTT
TRBV18	-	-	TRBJ1-2	CASSPEVYGYTF	TGTGCCAGCTCACCTGAGGTTTATGGCTACACCTTC
TRBV6-5	few	TRBD1	TRBJ1-2	CASSPGDRADTF	TGTGCCAGCAGTCCCGGGGACAGAGCGGACACCTTC
TRBV19	-	-	TRBJ2-2	CATKWVDGSGELFF	TGTGCCACCAAATGGGTCGACGGGTCCGGGGAGCTGTTTTTT
TRBV11-2	few	TRBD2	TRBJ2-7	CASSPGTITGSYEQYF	TGTGCCAGCAGCCCCGGGACTATCACCGGCTCCTACGAGCAGTACTTC
TRBV5-6	-	-	TRBJ1-2	CASSLQSGAYGYTF	TGTGCCAGCAGCTTGCAGTCAGGGGCCTATGGCTACACCTTC
TRBV7-6	-	-	TRBJ2-1	CASSLEVTRGEQFF	TGTGCCAGCAGCTTAGAAGTTACACGGGGTGAGCAGTTCTTC
TRBV11-2	-	TRBD2	TRBJ2-1	CASSLETSGRNEQFF	TGTGCCAGCAGCTTAGAGACTAGCGGGAGAAATGAGCAGTTCTTC
TRBV5-5	-	TRBD2	TRBJ2-5	CASSPRGGANQETQYF	TGTGCCAGCAGCCCTCGCGGGGGGGCGAACCAAGAGACCCAGTACTTC
TRBV6-1	once	-	TRBJ1-3	CASTPGGLGNTIYF	TGTGCCAGCACCCCGGGGGGATTAGGAAACACCATATATTTT
TRBV30	-	-	TRBJ1-5	CAWSAWQGNQPQHF	TGTGCCTGGAGTGCTTGGCAGGGCAATCAGCCCCAGCATTTT
TRBV30	-	TRBD2	TRBJ2-2	CAWSPGGGAGELFF	TGTGCCTGGAGTCCCGGCGGGGGGGCCGGGGAGCTGTTTTTT
TRBV7-3	-	TRBD2	TRBJ2-1	CASSPGLAGTDEQFF	TGTGCCAGCAGCCCGGGACTAGCGGGAACCGATGAGCAGTTCTTC
TRBV5-6	-	-	TRBJ1-2	CASSQNYGYTF	TGTGCCAGCAGCCAGAACTATGGCTACACCTTC
TRBV30	-	-	TRBJ2-1	CACPYRSGTIYNEQFF	TGTGCCTGTCCCTACAGGAGCGGGACAATCTACAATGAGCAGTTCTTC
TRBV19	-	TRBD2	TRBJ2-1	CASSVSGRSYNEQFF	TGTGCCAGTAGCGTTAGCGGGAGGTCCTACAATGAGCAGTTCTTC
TRBV18	-	TRBD1	TRBJ2-7	CASSPDRGDSEQYF	TGTGCCAGCTCCCCGGACAGGGGAGACTCCGAGCAGTACTTC
TRBV15	-	-	TRBJ1-1	CATSGWDGGSTEAFF	TGTGCCACCAGCGGCTGGGACGGAGGGAGCACTGAAGCTTTCTTT
TRBV5-8	once	-	TRBJ2-4	CASSLGAGEAKNIQYF	TGTGCCAGCAGCTTGGGGGCAGGGGAAGCCAAAAACATTCAGTACTTC
TRBV5-4	-	TRBD2	TRBJ2-7	CASSAGLAGGSSYEQYF	TGTGCCAGCAGCGCGGGACTAGCGGGGGGATCGTCCTACGAGCAGTACTTC